What follows is one TCR beta chain and its context. CDR3 size: 16 residues. V gave up 3 bases and J gave up 2 bases; unmatched junction bases: 4. Germline lookup yields CDR1 MRHNA and CDR2 SNTAGT. The sample belongs to a study of glioma-infiltrating T cells after dendritic cell vaccination. Here immunoSEQ multiplex PCR was the method, and the copy in TCRdb shows in-frame clones only, minus some. The profile shows almost 65,000 clones, more than 75% of them singletons. The sequence came from a human donor with glioblastoma. The chain uses TRBV6-4 and TRBJ2-3, with 11 nucleotides matching TRBD1. The material sequenced was blood, taken before dendritic cell vaccination. CDR3 amino acids: CASSEGDRGFTDTQYF. Written as DNA, the CDR3 is TGTGCCAGCAGTGAGGGGGACAGGGGGTTCACAGATACGCAGTATTTT.